What follows describes a single T cell receptor (beta chain). The antigen it binds to is not known. Per-nucleotide qualities are absent, and no much larger clonotype sits a single base away. This entry comes from a study of OX40 agonist ivuxolimab in advanced cancers. For the wider study: The costimulatory receptor OX40 (CD134) was targeted by ivuxolimab, a fully human IgG2 agonistic monoclonal antibody. Intravenous ivuxolimab was administered to patients every 2 weeks at six dose levels: 0.01, 0.1, 0.3, 1.5, 3 and 10 mg/kg. Of the roughly 52 dose-escalation patients, hepatocellular carcinoma was present in around 20, melanoma in around 15, renal cell carcinoma in 9 and head and neck cancer in 9. A male proportion of nearly 85% and a mean age of 60 years, ranging from about 23 to 90, were recorded for the dose-escalation cohort. Prior anti-PD-1, anti-PD-L1 or anti-CTLA-4 therapy was permitted, and checkpoint inhibitors had been received by about 36% of dose-escalation patients. Partial responses were achieved by three dose-escalation patients, of whom one had hepatocellular carcinoma and two had cutaneous melanoma. Peripheral TCRbeta sequencing aimed to test whether ivuxolimab altered TCR sequence diversity and caused clonal T-cell expansion. The paper covers the monotherapy dose-escalation part of the phase I ivuxolimab trial, which included N ≈ 52 patients. Broad study findings and their caveats: In partial responders in the 0.1-3.0 mg/kg groups, normalized peripheral clonal expansion was found to be among the lowest, especially among CD8+ T cells. The antigen specificity of the clonally expanded peripheral T cells was not determined. After ivuxolimab, expanded clones were on average more numerous among CD8+ T cells than among CD4+ T cells. Low levels of normalized T-cell clonal expansion were also shown by some nonresponding patients. At doses from 0.1 to 3.0 mg/kg, clonal expansion was seen in both CD4+ and CD8+ blood T cells between baseline and week 6.

CDR1 SEHNR and CDR2 FQNEAQ are derived from the germline V gene (reference sequence). Including the terminal cysteine and phenylalanine, the CDR3 comprises 16 residues. Only the CDR3 portion is preserved as DNA: 48 bases, with reading frame beginning at the first base. The germline V end is reduced by 4 bases and the J end by 1 base; junction bases left unmatched: 6. The trial excluded patients who had a history of autoimmune disease or who were on systemic immunosuppression. Peripheral blood for TCR sequencing was drawn from every dose cohort at baseline, at cycle 4 day 1 and at cycle 7 day 1. Samples came from an open-label, multicenter, first-in-human phase I dose-escalation trial of ivuxolimab. The trial enrolled adults with locally advanced or metastatic head and neck squamous cell, hepatocellular, melanoma or renal cell carcinoma. CD4+ and CD8+ T cells were sorted separately from peripheral blood before TCR sequencing.

Genomic DNA was isolated from the sorted cells so that the TCRbeta CDR3 region could be sequenced. TCRbeta CDR3 regions were sequenced using the immunoSEQ Assay. The immuneACCESS repertoire file appears here via TCRdb, limited to in-frame rearrangements. These files lack a portion of the clones; in checked studies, under half of the deficit traces to unresolved V genes, and the cause of the others is not known. The sample table holds over 25,000 clones, of which roughly 80% were seen once. The ten largest clonotypes hold around 32% of the sample. The origin of this receptor is an adult with an advanced solid tumor such as melanoma, head and neck, liver or kidney cancer. The specimen comprised CD4+ or CD8+ T cells sorted from blood, sampled in a trial of the OX40 agonist ivuxolimab. This chain is built from TRBV7-9 and TRBJ2-7, and TRBD1 matches 11 of the central bases. The CDR3 protein sequence reads: CASSYSRDRGSYEQYF. DNA sequence: TGTGCCAGCAGCTATTCTCGGGACAGGGGGTCCTACGAGCAGTACTTC.